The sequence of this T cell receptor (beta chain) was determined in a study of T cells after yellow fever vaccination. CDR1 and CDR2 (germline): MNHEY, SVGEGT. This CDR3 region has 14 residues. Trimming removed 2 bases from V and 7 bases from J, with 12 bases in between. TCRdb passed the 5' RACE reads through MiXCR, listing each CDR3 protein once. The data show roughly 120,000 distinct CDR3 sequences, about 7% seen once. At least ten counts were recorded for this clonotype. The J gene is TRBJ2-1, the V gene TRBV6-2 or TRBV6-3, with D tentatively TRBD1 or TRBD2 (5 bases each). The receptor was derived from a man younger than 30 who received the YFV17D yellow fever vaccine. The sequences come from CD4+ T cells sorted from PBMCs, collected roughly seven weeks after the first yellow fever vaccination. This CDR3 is CASSYVAGTNEQFF. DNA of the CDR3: TGTGCCAGCAGTTACGTCGCAGGGACGAATGAGCAGTTCTTC.